This T cell receptor (beta chain) is drawn from a study of beta chain features in type 1 diabetes. The overall study: Patients and healthy donors were similar in age, gender and cell yields.

Naive, central memory, regulatory and stem cell-like memory cells within the CD4+ compartment were sorted using CD45RO/CCR7/CD25/CD127/CD95/CD27. The CDR3 extends over 13 amino acids. Germline CDR1 and CDR2: SGHDT and YYEEEE. The V gene lost 6 bases and the J gene lost 7 bases, with 15 bases spanning the gap. Sequenced material consisted of expressed TCRB transcripts (all of the isolated RNA was reverse transcribed). It was found that naive, central memory and regulatory T cell samples averaged about 3.57 million reads. Only in-frame clones appear in the TCRdb table, and some are missing; sequencing was by immunoSEQ multiplex PCR. The table shows 620,000 or so clones, with around a sixth occurring only once.

This TCR derives from a man in his late teens or twenties in good health. The sequencing input was naive CD4+ T cells from blood. This chain uses TRBV5-6 with TRBJ2-3; TRBD1 is a possible D gene (6 bases). The CDR3 DNA follows: TGTGCCAGCACCGTACAGGGTCGAAATACGCAGTATTTT. Its translation: CASTVQGRNTQYF.